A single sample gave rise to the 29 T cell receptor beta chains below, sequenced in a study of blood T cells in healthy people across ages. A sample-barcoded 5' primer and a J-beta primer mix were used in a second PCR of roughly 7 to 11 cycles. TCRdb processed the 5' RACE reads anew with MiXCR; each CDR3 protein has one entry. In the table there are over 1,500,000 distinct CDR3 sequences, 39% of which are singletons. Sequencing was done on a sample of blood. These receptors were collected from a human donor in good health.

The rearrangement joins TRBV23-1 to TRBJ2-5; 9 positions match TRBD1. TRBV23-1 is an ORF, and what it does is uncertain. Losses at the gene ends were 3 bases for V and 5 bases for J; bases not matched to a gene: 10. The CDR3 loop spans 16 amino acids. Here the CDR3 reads CASSHPGQGGGETQYF. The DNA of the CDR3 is TGCGCCAGCAGTCACCCGGGACAGGGAGGTGGGGAGACCCAGTACTTC.

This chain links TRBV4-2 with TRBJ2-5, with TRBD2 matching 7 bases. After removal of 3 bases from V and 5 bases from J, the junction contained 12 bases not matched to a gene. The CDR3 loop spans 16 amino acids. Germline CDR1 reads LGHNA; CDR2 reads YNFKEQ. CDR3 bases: TGTGCCAGCAGCCAGGATGTTTGCGGGGGTAGGGAGACCCAGTACTTC. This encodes CASSQDVCGGRETQYF.

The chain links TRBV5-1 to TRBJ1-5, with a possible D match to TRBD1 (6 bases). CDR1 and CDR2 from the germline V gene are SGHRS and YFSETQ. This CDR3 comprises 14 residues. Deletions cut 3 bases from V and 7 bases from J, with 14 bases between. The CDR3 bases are TGCGCCAGCAGCTGGGAAGGGGGGCGGCAGCCCCAGCATTTT. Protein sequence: CASSWEGGRQPQHF.

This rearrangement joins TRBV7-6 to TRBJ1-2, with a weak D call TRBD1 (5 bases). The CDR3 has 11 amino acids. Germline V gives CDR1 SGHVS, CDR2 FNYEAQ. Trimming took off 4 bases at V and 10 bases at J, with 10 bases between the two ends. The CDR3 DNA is TGTGCCAGCAGCTATCAGGGAGCCTACACCTTC. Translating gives CASSYQGAYTF.

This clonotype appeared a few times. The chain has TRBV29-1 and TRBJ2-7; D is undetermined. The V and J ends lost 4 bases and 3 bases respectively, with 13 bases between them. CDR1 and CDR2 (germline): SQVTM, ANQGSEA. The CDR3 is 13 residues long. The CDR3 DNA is TGCAGCGTTGCTTGGGATTTAGACTACGAGCAGTACTTC. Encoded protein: CSVAWDLDYEQYF.

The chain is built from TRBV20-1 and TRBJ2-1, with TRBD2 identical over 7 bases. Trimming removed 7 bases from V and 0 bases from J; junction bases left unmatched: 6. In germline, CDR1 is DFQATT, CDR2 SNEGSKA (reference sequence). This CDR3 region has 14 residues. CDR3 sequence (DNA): TGCAGTGTTCGTGGGGGGGTCTCCTACAATGAGCAGTTCTTC. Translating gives CSVRGGVSYNEQFF.

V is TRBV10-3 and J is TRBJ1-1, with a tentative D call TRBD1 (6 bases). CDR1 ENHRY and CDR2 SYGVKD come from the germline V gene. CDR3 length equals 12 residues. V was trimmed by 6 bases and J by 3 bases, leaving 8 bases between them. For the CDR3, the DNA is TGTGCCATCAGACAGGGATACACTGAAGCTTTCTTT. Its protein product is CAIRQGYTEAFF.

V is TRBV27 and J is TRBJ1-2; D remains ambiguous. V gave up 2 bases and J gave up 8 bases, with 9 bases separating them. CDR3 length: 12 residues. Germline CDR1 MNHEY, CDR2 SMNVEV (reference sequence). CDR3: CASSLPGRGYTF. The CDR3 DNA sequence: TGTGCCAGCAGTTTACCCGGGCGGGGCTACACCTTC.

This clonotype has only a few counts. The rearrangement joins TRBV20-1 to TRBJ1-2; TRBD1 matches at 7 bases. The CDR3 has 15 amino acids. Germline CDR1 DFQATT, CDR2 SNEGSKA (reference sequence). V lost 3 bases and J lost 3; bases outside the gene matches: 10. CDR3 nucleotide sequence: TGCAGTGCTAGGCCAGGGGGGGCCCTCGACTATGGCTACACCTTC. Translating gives CSARPGGALDYGYTF.

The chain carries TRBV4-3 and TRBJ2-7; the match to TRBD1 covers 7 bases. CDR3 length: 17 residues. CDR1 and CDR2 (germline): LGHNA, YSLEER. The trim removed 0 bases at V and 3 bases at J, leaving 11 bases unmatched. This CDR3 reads CASSQDYGDSPLYEQYF. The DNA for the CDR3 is TGCGCCAGCAGCCAAGATTACGGGGACAGTCCCCTCTACGAGCAGTACTTC.

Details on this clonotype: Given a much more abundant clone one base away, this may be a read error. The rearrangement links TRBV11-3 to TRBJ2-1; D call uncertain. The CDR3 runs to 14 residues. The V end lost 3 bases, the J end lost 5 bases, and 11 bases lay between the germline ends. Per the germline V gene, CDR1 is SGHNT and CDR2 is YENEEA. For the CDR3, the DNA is TGTGCCAGCAGCTTCTCCGCGACAAACAATGAGCAGTTCTTC. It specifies CASSFSATNNEQFF.

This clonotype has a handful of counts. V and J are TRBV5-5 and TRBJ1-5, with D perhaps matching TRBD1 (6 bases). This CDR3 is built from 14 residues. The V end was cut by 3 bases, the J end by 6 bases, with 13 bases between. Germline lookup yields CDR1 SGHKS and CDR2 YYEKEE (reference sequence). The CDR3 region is CASSYGGLGQPQHF. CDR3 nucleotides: TGTGCCAGCAGCTATGGGGGGCTCGGTCAGCCCCAGCATTTT.

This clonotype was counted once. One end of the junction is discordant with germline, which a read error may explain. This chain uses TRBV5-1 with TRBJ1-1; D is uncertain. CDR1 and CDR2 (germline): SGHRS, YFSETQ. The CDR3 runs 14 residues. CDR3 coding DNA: TGCGTCAGCAGCTTGGAAGGAGCCGGACTAGAAGCTTTCTTT. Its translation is CVSSLEGAGLEAFF. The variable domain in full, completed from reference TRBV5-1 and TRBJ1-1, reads KAGVTQTPRYLIKTRGQQVTLSCSPISGHRSVSWYQQTPGQGLQFLFEYFSETQRNKGNFPGRFSGRQFSNSRSEMNVSTLELGDSALYLCVSSLEGAGLEAFFGQGTRLTVV.

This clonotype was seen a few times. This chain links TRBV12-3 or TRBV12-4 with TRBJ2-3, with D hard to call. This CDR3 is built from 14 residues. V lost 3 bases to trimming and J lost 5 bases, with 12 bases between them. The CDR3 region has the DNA TGTGCCAGCAGTTTGGACCCGCCAGGAGATACGCAGTATTTT. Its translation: CASSLDPPGDTQYF.

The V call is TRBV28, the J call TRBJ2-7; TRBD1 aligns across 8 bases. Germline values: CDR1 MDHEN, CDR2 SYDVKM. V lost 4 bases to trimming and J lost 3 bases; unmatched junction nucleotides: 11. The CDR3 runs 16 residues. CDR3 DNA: TGTGCCAGCAGTTCGATCCGGGACAGGAGATACTACGAGCAGTACTTC. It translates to CASSSIRDRRYYEQYF. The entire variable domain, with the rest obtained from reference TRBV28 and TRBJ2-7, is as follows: DVKVTQSSRYLVKRTGEKVFLECVQDMDHENMFWYRQDPGLGLRLIYFSYDVKMKEKGDIPEGYSVSREKKERFSLILESASTNQTSMYLCASSSIRDRRYYEQYFGPGTRLTVT.

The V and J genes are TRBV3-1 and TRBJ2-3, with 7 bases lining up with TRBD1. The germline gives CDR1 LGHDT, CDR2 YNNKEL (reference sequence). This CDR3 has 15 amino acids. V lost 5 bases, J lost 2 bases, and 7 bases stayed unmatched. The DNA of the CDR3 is TGTGCCAGCAGCATCGGACAGGTGGACACAGATACGCAGTATTTT. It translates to CASSIGQVDTDTQYF.

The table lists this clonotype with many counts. In nucleotides, the CDR3 is TGCAGCGTCTCAGGACAGGGTAACTCCTACGAGCAGTACTTC. It encodes CSVSGQGNSYEQYF. V usage is TRBV29-1 and J usage is TRBJ2-7, with 8 bases matching TRBD1. CDR1 is SQVTM, CDR2 ANQGSEA, per germline. Unmatched junction bases numbered 7, after V lost 6 bases and J lost 0 bases. The CDR3 length is 14 residues.

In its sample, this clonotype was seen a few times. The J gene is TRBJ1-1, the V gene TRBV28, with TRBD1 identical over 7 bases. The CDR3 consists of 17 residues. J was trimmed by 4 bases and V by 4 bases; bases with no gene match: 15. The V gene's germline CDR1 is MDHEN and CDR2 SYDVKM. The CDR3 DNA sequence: TGTGCCAGCAGTTCCCGACAGGGCCCTGATAGACGCACTGAAGCTTTCTTT. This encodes CASSSRQGPDRRTEAFF.

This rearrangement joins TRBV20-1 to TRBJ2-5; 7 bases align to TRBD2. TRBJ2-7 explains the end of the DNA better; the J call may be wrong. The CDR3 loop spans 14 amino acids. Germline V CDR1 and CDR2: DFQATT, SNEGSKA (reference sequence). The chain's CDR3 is CSASTQWRGYEQYF. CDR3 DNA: TGCAGTGCTAGCACCCAGTGGCGGGGGTACGAGCAGTACTTC.

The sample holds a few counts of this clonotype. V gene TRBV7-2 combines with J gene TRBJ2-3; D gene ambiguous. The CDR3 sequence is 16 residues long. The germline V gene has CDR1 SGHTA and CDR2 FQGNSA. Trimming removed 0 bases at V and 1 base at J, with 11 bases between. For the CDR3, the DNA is TGTGCCAGCAGCTTAGCTCTACTCCGAGGCACAGATACGCAGTATTTT. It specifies CASSLALLRGTDTQYF.

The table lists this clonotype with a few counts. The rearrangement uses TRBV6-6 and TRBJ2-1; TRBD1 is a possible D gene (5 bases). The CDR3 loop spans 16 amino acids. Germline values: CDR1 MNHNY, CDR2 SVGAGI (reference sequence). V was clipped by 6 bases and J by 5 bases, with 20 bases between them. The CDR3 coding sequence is TGTGCCAGCAGCCGATACGAGCAGGGTTTGGACAATGAGCAGTTCTTC. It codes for CASSRYEQGLDNEQFF.

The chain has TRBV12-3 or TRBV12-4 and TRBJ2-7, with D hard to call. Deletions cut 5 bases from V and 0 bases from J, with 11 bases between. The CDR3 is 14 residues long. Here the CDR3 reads CASSQGWTSYEQYF. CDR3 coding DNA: TGTGCCAGCAGTCAAGGGTGGACCTCCTACGAGCAGTACTTC.

Here the CDR3 reads CASSQDFGGETQYF. CDR3 DNA: TGCGCCAGCAGCCAAGATTTCGGCGGGGAGACCCAGTACTTC. The rearrangement joins TRBV4-1 to TRBJ2-5; D may be TRBD2 (5 bases). Germline-derived CDR1 and CDR2 are MGHRA and YSYEKL. The V end lost 0 bases, the J end lost 5 bases, and 10 bases lay between the germline ends. This CDR3 region has 14 residues.

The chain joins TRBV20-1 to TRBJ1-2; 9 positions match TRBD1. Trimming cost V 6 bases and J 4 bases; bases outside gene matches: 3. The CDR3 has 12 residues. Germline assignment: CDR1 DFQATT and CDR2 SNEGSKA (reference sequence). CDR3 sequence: CSAQDRGYGYTF. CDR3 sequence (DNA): TGCAGTGCCCAGGACAGGGGCTATGGCTACACCTTC.

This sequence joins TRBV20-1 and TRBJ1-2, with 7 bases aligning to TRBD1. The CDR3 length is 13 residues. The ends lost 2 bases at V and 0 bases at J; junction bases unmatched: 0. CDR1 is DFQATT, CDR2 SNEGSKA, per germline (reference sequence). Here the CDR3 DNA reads TGCAGTGCTAGAAGGGGGCCTAACTATGGCTACACCTTC. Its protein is CSARRGPNYGYTF.

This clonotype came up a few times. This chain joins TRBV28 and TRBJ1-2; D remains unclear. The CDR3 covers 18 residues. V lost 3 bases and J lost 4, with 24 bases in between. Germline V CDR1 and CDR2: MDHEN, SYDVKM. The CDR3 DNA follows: TGTGCCAGCAGTTTCCCCTCGGGCAGCTTCCTGGTGGCCTATGGCTACACCTTC. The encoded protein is CASSFPSGSFLVAYGYTF.

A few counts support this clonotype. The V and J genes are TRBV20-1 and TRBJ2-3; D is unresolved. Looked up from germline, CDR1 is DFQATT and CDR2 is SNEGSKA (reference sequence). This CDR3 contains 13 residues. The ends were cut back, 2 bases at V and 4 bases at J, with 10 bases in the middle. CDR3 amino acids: CSARLPYPDTQYF. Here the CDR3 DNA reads TGCAGTGCTAGATTGCCCTATCCAGATACGCAGTATTTT.

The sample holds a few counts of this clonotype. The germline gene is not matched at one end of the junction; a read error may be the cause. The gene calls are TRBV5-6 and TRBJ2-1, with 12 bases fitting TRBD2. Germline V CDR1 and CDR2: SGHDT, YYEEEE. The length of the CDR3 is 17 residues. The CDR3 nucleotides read TGTGCCAGCAGCTCCAGGACTAGCGGGGATACCTACAATGAGCAGGTCTTC. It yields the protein CASSSRTSGDTYNEQVF. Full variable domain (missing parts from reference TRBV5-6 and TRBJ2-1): DAGVTQSPTHLIKTRGQQVTLRCSPKSGHDTVSWYQQALGQGPQFIFQYYEEEERQRGNFPDRFSGHQFPNYSSELNVNALLLGDSALYLCASSSRTSGDTYNEQVFGPGTRLTVL.

Here the CDR3 reads CASSKGLAGYEQYF. DNA for the CDR3: TGTGCCAGCAGCAAAGGACTAGCTGGTTACGAGCAGTACTTC. The J gene is TRBJ2-7, the V gene TRBV9; 8 bases map to TRBD2. Trimming cost V 4 bases and J 4 bases; bases outside gene matches: 7. Germline values: CDR1 SGDLS, CDR2 YYNGEE. CDR3 length equals 14 residues.